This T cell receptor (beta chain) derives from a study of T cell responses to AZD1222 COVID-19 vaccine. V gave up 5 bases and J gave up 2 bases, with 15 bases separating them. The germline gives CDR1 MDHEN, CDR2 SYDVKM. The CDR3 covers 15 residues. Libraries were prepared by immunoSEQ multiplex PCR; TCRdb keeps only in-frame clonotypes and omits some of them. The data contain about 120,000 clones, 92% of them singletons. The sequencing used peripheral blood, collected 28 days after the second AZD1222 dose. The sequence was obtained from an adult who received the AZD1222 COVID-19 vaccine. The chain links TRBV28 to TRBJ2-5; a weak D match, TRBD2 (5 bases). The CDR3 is CASSENPDFQETQYF. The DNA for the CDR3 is TGTGCCAGCAGTGAGAACCCGGACTTTCAAGAGACCCAGTACTTC.